This T cell receptor beta chain was recorded in a study of cytomegalovirus exposure and HLA in healthy donors. Germline V gene data show CDR1 as SEHNR and CDR2 as FQNEAQ (reference sequence). The V end lost 6 bases, the J end lost 5 bases, and 8 bases lay between the germline ends. The CDR3 is 12 amino acids. PCR used 60 Vbeta primers and 13 Jbeta primers. TCRdb's table, derived via immunoSEQ multiplex PCR, lists solely in-frame clones and lacks some. The data contain some 200,000 clones, approximately 85% of them singletons. The source material was PBMCs. The sequence was collected from a woman aged 18-35 years in good health and CMV-seronegative. The chain uses TRBV7-9 and TRBJ1-5; D uncertain. The CDR3 nucleotides are TGTGCCAGCAGTTTGGGCGATCAGCCCCAGCATTTT. As protein: CASSLGDQPQHF. The full variable domain, rest sourced from reference TRBV7-9 and TRBJ1-5, is DTGVSQNPRHKITKRGQNVTFRCDPISEHNRLYWYRQTLGQGPEFLTYFQNEAQLEKSRLLSDRFSAERPKGSFSTLEIQRTEQGDSAMYLCASSLGDQPQHFGDGTRLSIL.